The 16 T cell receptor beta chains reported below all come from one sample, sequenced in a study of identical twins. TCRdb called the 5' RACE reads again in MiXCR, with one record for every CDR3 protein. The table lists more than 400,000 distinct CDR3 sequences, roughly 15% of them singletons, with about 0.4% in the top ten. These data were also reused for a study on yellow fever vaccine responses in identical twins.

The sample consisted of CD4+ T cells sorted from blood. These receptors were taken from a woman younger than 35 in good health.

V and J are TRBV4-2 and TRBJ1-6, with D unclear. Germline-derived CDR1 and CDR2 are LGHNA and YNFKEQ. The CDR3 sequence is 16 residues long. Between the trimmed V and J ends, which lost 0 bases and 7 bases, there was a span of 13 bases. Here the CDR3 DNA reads TGTGCCAGCAGCCAAGATGATACAGTGTTAAATTCACCCCTCCACTTT. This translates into CASSQDDTVLNSPLHF.

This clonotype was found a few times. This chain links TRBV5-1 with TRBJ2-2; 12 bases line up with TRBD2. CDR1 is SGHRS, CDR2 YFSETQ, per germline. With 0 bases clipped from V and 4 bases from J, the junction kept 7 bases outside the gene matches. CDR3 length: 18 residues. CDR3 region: CASSLEGLAGRGTGELFF. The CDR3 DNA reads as TGCGCCAGCAGCTTGGAGGGACTAGCGGGTCGTGGCACCGGGGAGCTGTTTTTT.

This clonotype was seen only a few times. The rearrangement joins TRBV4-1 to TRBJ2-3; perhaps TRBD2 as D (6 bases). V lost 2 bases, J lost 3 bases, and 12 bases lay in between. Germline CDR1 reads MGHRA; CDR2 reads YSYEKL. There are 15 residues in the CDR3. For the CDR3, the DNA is TGCGCCAGCAGCCAACGACTAGACCCAACAGATACGCAGTATTTT. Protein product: CASSQRLDPTDTQYF.

CDR3 region: CASSLVRLPSLYNEQFF. Here the CDR3 DNA reads TGTGCCAGCAGTTTAGTCCGACTCCCGAGCTTATACAATGAGCAGTTCTTC. The chain carries TRBV12-3 or TRBV12-4 and TRBJ2-1; D is unresolved. V gave up 1 base and J gave up 4 bases, with 17 bases separating them. This CDR3 contains 17 residues.

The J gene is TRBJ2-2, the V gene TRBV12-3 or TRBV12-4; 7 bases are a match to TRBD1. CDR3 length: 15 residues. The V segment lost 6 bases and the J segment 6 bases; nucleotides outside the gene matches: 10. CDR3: CASSFDGQVAGELFF. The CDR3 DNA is TGTGCCAGCAGCTTTGACGGACAGGTCGCCGGGGAGCTGTTTTTT.

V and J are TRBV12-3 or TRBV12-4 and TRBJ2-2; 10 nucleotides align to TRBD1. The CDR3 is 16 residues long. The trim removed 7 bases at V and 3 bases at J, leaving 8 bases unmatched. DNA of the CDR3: TGTGCCAGCACTCCTAACGACAGGGGGCACACCGGGGAGCTGTTTTTT. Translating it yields CASTPNDRGHTGELFF.

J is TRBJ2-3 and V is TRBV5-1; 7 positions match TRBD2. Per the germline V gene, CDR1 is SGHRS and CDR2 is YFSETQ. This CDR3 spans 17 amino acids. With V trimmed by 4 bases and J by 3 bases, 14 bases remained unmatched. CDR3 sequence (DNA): TGCGCCAGCAGCCTTAGACCCCCGGAACTAGCGACAGATACGCAGTATTTT. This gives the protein CASSLRPPELATDTQYF.

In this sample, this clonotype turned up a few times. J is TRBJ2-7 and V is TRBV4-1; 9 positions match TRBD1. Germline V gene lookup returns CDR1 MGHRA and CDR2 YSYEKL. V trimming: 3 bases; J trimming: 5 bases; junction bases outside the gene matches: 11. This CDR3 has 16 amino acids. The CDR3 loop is CASSQTDRGSFHEQYF. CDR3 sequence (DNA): TGCGCCAGCAGCCAGACAGACAGGGGGTCTTTCCACGAGCAGTACTTC.

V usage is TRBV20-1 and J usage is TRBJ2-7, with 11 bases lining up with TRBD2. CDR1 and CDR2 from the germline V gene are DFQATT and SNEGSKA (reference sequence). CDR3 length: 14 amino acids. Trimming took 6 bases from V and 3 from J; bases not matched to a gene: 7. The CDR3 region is CSATGTSGIYEQYF. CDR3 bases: TGCAGTGCAACCGGGACTAGCGGAATCTACGAGCAGTACTTC.

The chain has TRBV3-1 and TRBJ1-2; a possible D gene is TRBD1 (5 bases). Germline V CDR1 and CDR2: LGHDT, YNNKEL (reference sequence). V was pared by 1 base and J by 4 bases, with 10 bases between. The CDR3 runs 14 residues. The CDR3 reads CASSQAWQGYGYTF. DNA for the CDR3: TGTGCCAGCAGCCAAGCCTGGCAGGGCTATGGCTACACCTTC.

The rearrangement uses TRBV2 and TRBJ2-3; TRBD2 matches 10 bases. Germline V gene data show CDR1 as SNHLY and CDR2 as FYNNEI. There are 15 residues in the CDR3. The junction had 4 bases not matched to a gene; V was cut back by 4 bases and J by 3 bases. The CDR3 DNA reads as TGTGCCAGCAGTGCCCTAGCGGGGGTAACAGATACGCAGTATTTT. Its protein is CASSALAGVTDTQYF.

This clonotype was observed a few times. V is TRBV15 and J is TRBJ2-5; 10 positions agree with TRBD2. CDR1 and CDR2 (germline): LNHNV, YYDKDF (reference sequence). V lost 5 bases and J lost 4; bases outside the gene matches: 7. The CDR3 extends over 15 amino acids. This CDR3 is CATSPSGGYRETQYF. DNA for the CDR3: TGTGCCACCAGCCCTAGCGGGGGCTACCGAGAGACCCAGTACTTC.

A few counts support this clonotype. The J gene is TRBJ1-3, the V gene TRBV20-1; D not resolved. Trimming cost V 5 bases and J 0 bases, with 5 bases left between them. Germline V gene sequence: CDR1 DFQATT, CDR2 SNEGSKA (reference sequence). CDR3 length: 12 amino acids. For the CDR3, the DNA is TGCAGTGCTTGGGACTCTGGAAACACCATATATTTT. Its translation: CSAWDSGNTIYF.

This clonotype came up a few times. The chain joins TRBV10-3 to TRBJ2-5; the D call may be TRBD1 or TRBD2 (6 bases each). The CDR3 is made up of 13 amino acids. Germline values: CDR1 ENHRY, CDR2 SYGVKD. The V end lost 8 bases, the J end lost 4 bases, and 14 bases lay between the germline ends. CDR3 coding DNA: TGTGCCATCTCTCCAGGGGAGGTAGAGACCCAGTACTTC. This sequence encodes CAISPGEVETQYF.

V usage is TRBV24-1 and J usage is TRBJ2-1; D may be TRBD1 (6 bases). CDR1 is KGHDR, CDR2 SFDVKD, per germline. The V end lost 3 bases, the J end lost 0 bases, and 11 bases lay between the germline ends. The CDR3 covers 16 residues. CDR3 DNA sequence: TGTGCCACCAGTGATAGGACAGAGAGCTCCTACAATGAGCAGTTCTTC. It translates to CATSDRTESSYNEQFF.

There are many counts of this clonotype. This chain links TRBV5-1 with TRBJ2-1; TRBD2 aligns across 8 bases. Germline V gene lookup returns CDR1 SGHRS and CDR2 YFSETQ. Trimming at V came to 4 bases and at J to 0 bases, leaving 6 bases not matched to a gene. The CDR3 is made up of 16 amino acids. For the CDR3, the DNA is TGCGCCAGCAGCCCCGGAGGGACTAGCTCCTACAATGAGCAGTTCTTC. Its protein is CASSPGGTSSYNEQFF. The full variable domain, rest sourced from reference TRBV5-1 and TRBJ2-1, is KAGVTQTPRYLIKTRGQQVTLSCSPISGHRSVSWYQQTPGQGLQFLFEYFSETQRNKGNFPGRFSGRQFSNSRSEMNVSTLELGDSALYLCASSPGGTSSYNEQFFGPGTRLTVL.